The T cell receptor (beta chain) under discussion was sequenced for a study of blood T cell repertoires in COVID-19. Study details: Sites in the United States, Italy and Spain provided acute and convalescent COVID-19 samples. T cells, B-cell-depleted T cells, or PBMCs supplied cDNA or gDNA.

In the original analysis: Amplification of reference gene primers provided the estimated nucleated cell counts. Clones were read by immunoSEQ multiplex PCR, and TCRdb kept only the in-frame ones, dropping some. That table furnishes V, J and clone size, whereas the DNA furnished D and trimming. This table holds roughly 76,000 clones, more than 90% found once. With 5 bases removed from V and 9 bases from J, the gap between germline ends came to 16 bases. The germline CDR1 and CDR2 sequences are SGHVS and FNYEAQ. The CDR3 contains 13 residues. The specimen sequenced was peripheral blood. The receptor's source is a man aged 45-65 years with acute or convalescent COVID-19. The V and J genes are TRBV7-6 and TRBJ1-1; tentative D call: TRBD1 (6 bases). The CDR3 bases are TGTGCCAGCAGCGAAGTAGGGGGAGGGAAAGCTTTCTTT. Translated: CASSEVGGGKAFF.